Each of the 30 T cell receptor beta chains below was sequenced from the same sample in a study of blood T cell repertoires in COVID-19. Some clones are missing from TCRdb's copy, which holds only in-frame ones; the method was immunoSEQ multiplex PCR. The sample holds some 270,000 clones, around 90% seen once. Sequencing was carried out using PBMCs or T cells enriched from blood (not recorded which). These receptors all stem from a middle-aged woman who had been exposed to COVID-19.

The chain links TRBV6-5 to TRBJ1-2, with D maybe TRBD1 (5 bases). The V gene's germline CDR1 is MNHEY and CDR2 SVGAGI. Deletions cut 7 bases from V and 7 bases from J, with 13 bases between. CDR3 size: 12 residues. The chain's CDR3 is CASTLDMTGYTF. As DNA, the CDR3 is TGTGCCAGCACCCTGGACATGACTGGCTACACCTTC.

The chain employs TRBV11-3 and TRBJ2-3, with 13 bases identical to TRBD2. From germline, CDR1 is SGHNT and CDR2 YENEEA. The CDR3 extends over 16 amino acids. J was trimmed by 0 bases and V by 8 bases; bases with no gene match: 5. The CDR3 sequence is CASCRGLAGSTDTQYF. Written as DNA, the CDR3 is TGTGCCAGCTGTCGGGGACTAGCGGGGAGCACAGATACGCAGTATTTT.

This clone was observed a single time. The chain is built from TRBV29-1 and TRBJ1-6, with 9 bases that match TRBD1. The length of the CDR3 is 13 residues. Germline V lookup: CDR1 SQVTM, CDR2 ANQGSEA. The J segment lost 9 bases and the V segment lost 4 bases, leaving 4 bases of the junction unmatched. CDR3 sequence: CSVGQGDGSPLHF. CDR3 bases: TGCAGCGTTGGACAGGGGGATGGTTCACCCCTCCACTTT.

This chain connects TRBV4-1 to TRBJ2-2; TRBD2 aligns across 7 bases. Trimming at V came to 0 bases and at J to 6 bases, leaving 10 bases not matched to a gene. CDR3 size: 17 residues. CDR1 MGHRA and CDR2 YSYEKL come from the germline V gene. The CDR3 region is CASSQDHSGRIPGELFF. The CDR3 bases are TGCGCCAGCAGCCAAGATCACTCCGGGAGGATCCCCGGGGAGCTGTTTTTT.

The chain carries TRBV9 and TRBJ2-2; 10 bases are a match to TRBD1. The germline V gene encodes CDR1 SGDLS and CDR2 YYNGEE. The trim removed 2 bases at V and 4 bases at J, leaving 5 bases unmatched. The CDR3 length is 16 residues. The CDR3 DNA is TGTGCCAGCAGCGTTGACAGGGGGCTAGGCACCGGGGAGCTGTTTTTT. Translating it yields CASSVDRGLGTGELFF.

Details on this clone: At the DNA level, this CDR3 is encoded by other sequences in the same sample as well. This chain joins TRBV15 and TRBJ1-3, with D perhaps TRBD1 (6 bases). The CDR3 spans 15 residues. Trimming stripped 0 bases from V and 4 bases from J, with 10 bases between. CDR1 is LNHNV, CDR2 YYDKDF, per germline (reference sequence). The CDR3 nucleotides read TGTGCCACCAGCAGAGACCCAGGGGCCGGAAACACCATATATTTT. Its protein product is CATSRDPGAGNTIYF.

The rearrangement links TRBV9 to TRBJ1-1, with no clear D. The germline CDR1 and CDR2 sequences are SGDLS and YYNGEE. The CDR3 length is 14 residues. Trimming removed 1 base at V and 1 base at J, with 8 bases between. The CDR3 sequence is CASSVSAANTEAFF. CDR3 nucleotide sequence: TGTGCCAGCAGCGTATCCGCGGCGAACACTGAAGCTTTCTTT.

About this clone itself: A read error may account for a junction end that differs from germline. The V and J genes are TRBV5-1 and TRBJ2-3; the match to TRBD2 covers 7 bases. The CDR3 has 15 amino acids. The germline CDR1 and CDR2 sequences are SGHRS and YFSETQ. The CDR3 region has the DNA TGTGCCAGCAGCCCGGCGGGGGAGCGGGGCGATACGCAGTATTTT. The encoded protein is CASSPAGERGDTQYF. Full variable domain (remainder filled in from reference TRBV5-1 and TRBJ2-3): KAGVTQTPRYLIKTRGQQVTLSCSPISGHRSVSWYQQTPGQGLQFLFEYFSETQRNKGNFPGRFSGRQFSNSRSEMNVSTLELGDSALYLCASSPAGERGDTQYFGPGTRLTVL.

The chain combines TRBV10-3 with TRBJ1-5; 7 nucleotides match TRBD1. The V gene's germline CDR1 is ENHRY and CDR2 SYGVKD. J lost 2 bases, V lost 6 bases, and 4 bases had no gene match. The CDR3 has 14 amino acids. The CDR3 here is CAISVDRGNQPQHF. In DNA, the CDR3 is TGTGCCATCAGCGTCGACAGGGGCAATCAGCCCCAGCATTTT.

The V call is TRBV14, the J call TRBJ2-1; 10 bases are shared with TRBD1. After removal of 4 bases from V and 6 bases from J, the junction contained 9 bases not matched to a gene. This CDR3 region has 16 residues. CDR1 SGHDN and CDR2 FVKESK come from the germline V gene. CDR3: CASSLFTGTGVNEQFF. The DNA for the CDR3 is TGTGCCAGCAGCCTATTCACCGGGACAGGGGTCAATGAGCAGTTCTTC.

The chain has TRBV18 and TRBJ2-7; a possible D gene is TRBD2 (6 bases). V was trimmed by 0 bases and J by 6 bases, leaving 12 bases between them. The CDR3 consists of 14 residues. The V gene's germline CDR1 is KGHSH and CDR2 LQKENI. This chain's CDR3 is CASSPPPGGLEQYF. The CDR3 DNA reads as TGTGCCAGCTCACCACCACCCGGGGGTCTCGAGCAGTACTTC.

In its sample, this clone was seen once. The sample has other DNA sequences that encode this CDR3 too. V usage is TRBV4-1 and J usage is TRBJ2-3; 11 bases are a match to TRBD2. Germline V gene data show CDR1 as MGHRA and CDR2 as YSYEKL. The CDR3 is made up of 14 amino acids. V trimming: 6 bases; J trimming: 3 bases; junction bases outside the gene matches: 2. The CDR3 sequence is CASSLAGGTDTQYF. The CDR3 coding sequence is TGCGCCAGCAGTCTAGCGGGGGGAACAGATACGCAGTATTTT.

The chain recombines TRBV18 with TRBJ1-1; 7 positions agree with TRBD1. CDR1 is KGHSH and CDR2 is LQKENI in the germline V gene. The junction had 9 bases not matched to a gene; V was cut back by 4 bases and J by 7 bases. The CDR3 extends over 14 amino acids. CDR3 bases: TGTGCCAGCTCACGAGACGACAGGGCCGATGAAGCTTTCTTT. Encoded protein: CASSRDDRADEAFF.

This chain joins TRBV28 and TRBJ1-2; the D is unclear. Germline-derived CDR1 and CDR2 are MDHEN and SYDVKM. The germline V and J ends were trimmed by 3 bases and 4 bases, with 12 bases remaining between them. CDR3 size: 14 residues. In DNA, the CDR3 is TGTGCCAGCAGTTTTTTGGCTAGCGGCTATGGCTACACCTTC. Protein sequence: CASSFLASGYGYTF.

The chain joins TRBV5-4 to TRBJ1-3; the match to TRBD1 covers 9 bases. The CDR3 spans 14 residues. The V and J ends lost 4 bases and 7 bases, in that order; junction bases with no gene match: 6. The germline gives CDR1 SGHNT, CDR2 YYREEE (reference sequence). CDR3 loop: CASSTGTGSNTIYF. The CDR3 DNA reads TGTGCCAGCAGCACAGGGACAGGGAGTAACACCATATATTTT.

The chain has TRBV4-1 and TRBJ2-3; TRBD1 matches at 7 bases. CDR3 size: 16 residues. V gave up 0 bases and J gave up 0 bases; unmatched junction bases: 3. Germline lookup yields CDR1 MGHRA and CDR2 YSYEKL. DNA for the CDR3: TGCGCCAGCAGCCAAGATCCGGGACAGAGCACAGATACGCAGTATTTT. Its translation is CASSQDPGQSTDTQYF.

V and J are TRBV4-3 and TRBJ1-6; D perhaps matches TRBD1 (6 bases). The V end lost 3 bases, the J end lost 9 bases, and 15 bases lay between the germline ends. The length of the CDR3 is 15 residues. Germline assignment: CDR1 LGHNA and CDR2 YSLEER. The CDR3 loop reads CASSQITGFSSPLHF. The CDR3 DNA reads TGCGCCAGCAGCCAGATTACAGGGTTTAGTTCACCCCTCCACTTT.

The rearrangement joins TRBV11-2 to TRBJ1-2; D not resolved. CDR3 size: 15 residues. Trimming removed 4 bases from V and 3 bases from J, with 15 bases in between. Germline CDR1 SGHAT, CDR2 FQNNGV. CDR3 loop: CASSSQKREDYGYTF. The CDR3 nucleotides read TGTGCCAGCAGCTCTCAAAAACGGGAGGACTATGGCTACACCTTC. Variable domain in full (rest from reference TRBV11-2 and TRBJ1-2): EAGVAQSPRYKIIEKRQSVAFWCNPISGHATLYWYQQILGQGPKLLIQFQNNGVVDDSQLPKDRFSAERLKGVDSTLKIQPAKLEDSAVYLCASSSQKREDYGYTFGSGTRLTVV.

The chain carries TRBV6-4 and TRBJ2-3; 10 bases align to TRBD2. The germline gives CDR1 MRHNA, CDR2 SNTAGT. The junction had 15 bases not matched to a gene; V was cut back by 4 bases and J by 8 bases. CDR3 length: 17 amino acids. The chain's CDR3 is CASSVPGASGGESTQYF. The DNA for the CDR3 is TGTGCCAGCAGTGTCCCCGGGGCCAGCGGGGGGGAGAGTACGCAGTATTTT.

The rearrangement uses TRBV27 and TRBJ1-5; 8 bases match TRBD1. This CDR3 contains 14 residues. Per germline, CDR1 MNHEY and CDR2 SMNVEV (reference sequence). V lost 3 bases and J lost 2; bases outside the gene matches: 0. CDR3 region: CASSLGQGNQPQHF. In DNA, the CDR3 is TGTGCCAGCAGTTTGGGACAGGGCAATCAGCCCCAGCATTTT.

This chain links TRBV4-1 with TRBJ1-5, with a tentative D call TRBD1 (5 bases). The germline V gene has CDR1 MGHRA and CDR2 YSYEKL. The CDR3 runs to 14 residues. The V and J ends lost 6 bases and 4 bases respectively, with 13 bases between them. The CDR3 protein is CASRDTGKNQPQHF. The CDR3 DNA follows: TGCGCCAGCAGGGACACAGGTAAAAATCAGCCCCAGCATTTT.

The genes are TRBV11-2 and TRBJ2-1, with 14 bases lining up with TRBD2. CDR1 is SGHAT, CDR2 FQNNGV, per germline. V lost 6 bases and J lost 4; bases outside the gene matches: 8. There are 17 residues in the CDR3. The CDR3: CASRSTSGRARYNEQFF. The CDR3 DNA sequence: TGTGCCAGCAGGTCGACTAGCGGGAGGGCCAGGTACAATGAGCAGTTCTTC.

The V call is TRBV19, the J call TRBJ2-7; weak D call: TRBD2 (5 bases). The V end was cut by 9 bases, the J end by 3 bases, with 18 bases between. The germline V gene has CDR1 LNHDA and CDR2 SQIVND (reference sequence). The CDR3 spans 14 residues. The CDR3 bases are TGTGCCAGCCCTCCCCGAAAGGACTTCTACGAGCAGTACTTC. This gives the protein CASPPRKDFYEQYF.

This clone occurred a few times. The gene calls are TRBV4-3 and TRBJ2-1; TRBD2 matches 8 bases. The CDR3 sequence is 15 residues long. The V gene end was trimmed by 1 base and the J gene end by 6 bases; junction bases not matched to a gene: 5. CDR1 and CDR2 from the germline V gene are LGHNA and YSLEER. CDR3 amino acids: CASSQAPGGVNEQFF. CDR3 coding DNA: TGCGCCAGCAGCCAAGCTCCCGGGGGGGTCAATGAGCAGTTCTTC.

V gene TRBV9 combines with J gene TRBJ2-6; 10 nucleotides align to TRBD2. J lost 0 bases, V lost 7 bases, and 4 bases had no gene match. The CDR3 has 16 residues. CDR1 SGDLS and CDR2 YYNGEE come from the germline V gene. The CDR3 sequence: CASLGLADSGANVLTF. The CDR3 coding sequence is TGTGCCAGCCTCGGACTAGCGGACTCTGGGGCCAACGTCCTGACTTTC.

The chain combines TRBV9 with TRBJ2-1, with 11 bases that match TRBD2. CDR3 length: 17 residues. V lost 4 bases, J lost 7 bases, and 13 bases stayed unmatched. Germline loops: CDR1 SGDLS, CDR2 YYNGEE. CDR3 bases: TGTGCCAGCAGCCCCCGGGGTAGCGGGGGGGCTCGGAATGAGCAGTTCTTC. Amino acid sequence: CASSPRGSGGARNEQFF.

V and J are TRBV5-8 and TRBJ2-7, with a possible D match to TRBD1 (6 bases). Between the trimmed V and J ends, which lost 3 bases and 1 base, there was a span of 11 bases. The CDR3 loop spans 14 amino acids. The germline V gene encodes CDR1 SGHTS and CDR2 YDEGEE. The CDR3 region is CASSSRQASYEQYV. DNA of the CDR3: TGTGCCAGCAGCTCCCGACAGGCGTCCTACGAGCAGTACGTC.

This clone was counted between two and nine times. The V and J genes are TRBV20-1 and TRBJ1-6; maybe TRBD1 (6 bases). CDR1 is DFQATT and CDR2 is SNEGSKA in the germline V gene (reference sequence). V was pared by 3 bases and J by 7 bases, with 10 bases between. This CDR3 has 13 amino acids. The CDR3 loop reads CSASRGANSPLHF. CDR3 DNA sequence: TGCAGTGCTAGTCGGGGGGCAAATTCACCCCTCCACTTT.

A remark on this clone: The junction departs from germline at one end; a sequencing error may be responsible. The chain employs TRBV5-1 and TRBJ1-3; possibly TRBD1 for D (6 bases). Germline CDR1 and CDR2: SGHRS and YFSETQ. The CDR3 is 16 residues long. CDR3 residues: CASSRGTSSSGNTIYF. The CDR3 region has the DNA TGTGCCAGCAGCAGAGGGACATCTAGCTCTGGAAACACCATATATTTT.

The CDR3 here is CATIAGGGNEQFF. CDR3 DNA sequence: TGTGCCACGATAGCGGGGGGGGGCAATGAGCAGTTCTTC. This chain uses TRBV28 with TRBJ2-1; 11 bases map to TRBD2. The J segment lost 6 bases and the V segment lost 10 bases, leaving 5 bases of the junction unmatched. The CDR3 is made up of 13 amino acids. Germline values: CDR1 MDHEN, CDR2 SYDVKM.